These T cell receptor beta chains were read from a single sample in a study of T cells in Graves' hyperthyroidism and ophthalmopathy. From the multiplex PCR reads, TCRdb called clonotypes with MiXCR, one entry per CDR3 protein. The sample carries 500,000 to 800,000 distinct CDR3 sequences, roughly 15% recorded once. The sample was blood. The receptors originated from a woman between 50 and 59 years old with Graves' ophthalmopathy. Each CDR3 is given with its conserved first and last residue. The D gene is left open where the match is weak. Size values are once, few and many counts, or a class for expanded clones, and some rows have none.

D gene,clone size,J gene,V gene,CDR3 length,CDR3 protein,CDR3 DNA
-,-,TRBJ2-5,TRBV20-1,16,CSARGRWDWMKETQYF,TGCAGTGCTAGAGGGAGATGGGACTGGATGAAAGAGACCCAGTACTTC
-,few,TRBJ1-5,TRBV19,14,CASSIRDTNQPQHF,TGTGCCAGTAGTATTCGGGACACCAATCAGCCCCAGCATTTT
-,-,TRBJ2-2,TRBV20-1,13,CSARVSTPGELFF,TGCAGTGCTAGAGTTAGTACCCCCGGGGAGCTGTTTTTT
-,many,TRBJ2-4,TRBV18,17,CASSPLPRGADKNIQYF,TGTGCCAGCTCACCACTCCCCAGGGGGGCTGACAAAAACATTCAGTACTTC
-,many,TRBJ1-4,TRBV11-2,14,CASSSTLANEKLFF,TGTGCCAGCAGCTCCACTCTGGCTAATGAAAAACTGTTTTTT
-,-,TRBJ2-2,TRBV9,15,CASSSLGTPTGELFF,TGTGCCAGCAGCTCCCTCGGGACACCCACCGGGGAGCTGTTTTTT
TRBD2,-,TRBJ2-3,TRBV7-3,18,CASSLKGGLAEWVGTQYF,TGTGCCAGCAGCTTAAAGGGTGGACTAGCGGAATGGGTAGGTACGCAGTATTTT
-,many,TRBJ1-2,TRBV7-9,14,CASSSKGSNYGYTF,TGTGCCAGCAGCTCAAAAGGCTCTAACTATGGCTACACCTTC
-,-,TRBJ1-6,TRBV7-2,16,CASSLEARDTNSPLHF,TGTGCCAGCAGCTTAGAGGCGCGAGATACTAATTCACCCCTCCACTTT
TRBD2,-,TRBJ2-3,TRBV9,16,CASSPGLAGEPDTQYF,TGTGCCAGCAGCCCGGGACTAGCGGGAGAACCAGATACGCAGTATTTT
TRBD2,many,TRBJ2-1,TRBV3-1,16,CASSRLTSGPYNEQFF,TGTGCCAGCAGCCGCCTCACTAGCGGACCCTACAATGAGCAGTTCTTC
-,many,TRBJ2-5,TRBV28,12,CASRAAGETQYF,TGTGCCAGCAGGGCGGCTGGGGAGACCCAGTACTTC
TRBD2,few,TRBJ2-2,TRBV6-2/TRBV6-3,19,CASSYPRPSGSTSTGELFF,TGTGCCAGCAGTTACCCCCGCCCAAGCGGGAGTACATCCACCGGGGAGCTGTTTTTT
-,many,TRBJ2-2,TRBV9,16,CASSVGNNRNTGELFF,TGTGCCAGCAGCGTAGGAAACAACCGGAACACCGGGGAGCTGTTTTTT
TRBD2,many,TRBJ2-1,TRBV12-3/TRBV12-4,15,CASSPSGRAWDEQFF,TGTGCCAGCAGTCCTAGCGGGAGGGCCTGGGATGAGCAGTTCTTC
TRBD2,-,TRBJ2-7,TRBV6-5,16,CASSYSSLAGAHEQYF,TGTGCCAGCAGTTACTCCTCCCTAGCGGGAGCCCACGAGCAGTACTTC
-,-,TRBJ1-2,TRBV6-1,11,CASGENYGYTF,TGTGCCAGCGGGGAGAACTATGGCTACACCTTC
-,-,TRBJ2-2,TRBV9,14,CASSVESGSGELFF,TGTGCCAGCAGCGTAGAGTCTGGGTCCGGGGAGCTGTTTTTT
-,many,TRBJ1-5,TRBV12-3/TRBV12-4,15,CASSPDRLYNQPQHF,TGTGCCAGCAGTCCCGACAGGTTATACAATCAGCCCCAGCATTTT
TRBD2,many,TRBJ2-3,TRBV11-1,15,CASSPKFSGSMYPYF,TGTGCCAGCAGCCCCAAGTTTAGCGGGAGCATGTATCCGTATTTT
TRBD1,-,TRBJ1-2,TRBV19,14,CASRVSRDSYGYTF,TGTGCCAGTAGGGTCTCCCGGGACAGCTATGGCTACACCTTC
TRBD2,-,TRBJ2-1,TRBV20-1,14,CSAPTRLAGNGQFF,TGCAGTGCACCTACAAGACTAGCGGGGAATGGGCAGTTCTTC
-,many,TRBJ2-7,TRBV5-6,12,CASRISGTEQYF,TGTGCCAGCAGAATCTCAGGTACCGAGCAGTACTTC
TRBD1,few,TRBJ1-1,TRBV24-1,17,CATSDTPGTGGYTEAFF,TGTGCCACCAGTGATACCCCCGGGACAGGGGGTTACACTGAAGCTTTCTTT
-,many,TRBJ2-5,TRBV7-2,16,CASSSIIGTGQETQYF,TGTGCCAGCAGCTCTATCATCGGGACGGGACAAGAGACCCAGTACTTC
-,-,TRBJ2-7,TRBV10-3,14,CAISELSTTYEQYF,TGTGCCATCAGTGAGTTGTCGACAACCTACGAGCAGTACTTC
-,few,TRBJ1-2,TRBV4-3,15,CASSDGTPGDRGYTF,TGCGCCAGCAGCGACGGGACGCCAGGGGACCGTGGCTACACCTTC
-,many,TRBJ2-7,TRBV10-3,15,CAISEGGEPLHEQYF,TGTGCCATCAGTGAAGGTGGTGAACCACTCCACGAGCAGTACTTC
-,many,TRBJ2-3,TRBV24-1,15,CATSETRFGVDTQYF,TGTGCCACCAGTGAGACAAGGTTTGGCGTAGATACGCAGTATTTT
-,-,TRBJ1-5,TRBV2,18,CAGSVLGFGVSSNQPQHF,TGTGCCGGCAGTGTGTTGGGATTTGGGGTATCTAGCAATCAGCCCCAACATTTT
TRBD2,-,TRBJ2-5,TRBV4-2,18,CASSQSPSSGRASETQYF,TGTGCCAGCAGCCAATCACCCTCGAGCGGGAGGGCCTCCGAGACCCAGTACTTC
TRBD1,-,TRBJ1-4,TRBV4-3,16,CASSRGTGGANEKLFF,TGCGCCAGCAGCCGAGGGACAGGGGGAGCTAATGAAAAACTGTTTTTT
-,many,TRBJ1-2,TRBV14,14,CASSQDLRGGGYTF,TGTGCCAGCAGCCAAGATCTTCGAGGTGGAGGCTACACCTTC
TRBD1,once,TRBJ2-7,TRBV7-3,17,CASSPPLGDRGQYEQYF,TGTGCCAGCAGCCCACCTCTTGGGGACAGGGGACAATACGAGCAGTACTTC
-,few,TRBJ1-4,TRBV27,14,CASSPKGTNEKLFF,TGTGCCAGCAGTCCGAAGGGGACTAATGAAAAACTGTTTTTT
-,many,TRBJ1-2,TRBV7-9,15,CASSLNTGQIYGYTF,TGTGCCAGCAGCTTAAATACTGGACAGATCTATGGCTACACCTTC
-,-,TRBJ1-5,TRBV30,15,CAWSGGSRGSQPQHF,TGTGCCTGGAGTGGGGGTAGTAGAGGTAGTCAGCCCCAGCATTTT
-,many,TRBJ1-6,TRBV7-3,15,CASSLMGGFGSPLHF,TGTGCCAGCAGCTTAATGGGGGGGTTCGGCTCACCCCTCCACTTT
-,many,TRBJ2-7,TRBV7-8,16,CASSSVRTSTQPEQYF,TGTGCCAGCAGCTCAGTAAGGACAAGCACCCAACCCGAGCAGTACTTC
TRBD2,many,TRBJ2-7,TRBV6-1,15,CASSETSGMIDEQYF,TGTGCCAGCAGTGAGACTAGCGGGATGATCGACGAGCAGTACTTC
TRBD2,many,TRBJ2-7,TRBV6-2/TRBV6-3,21,CASSPRLFPGLAGSRLYEQYF,TGTGCCAGCAGTCCGAGGCTATTCCCGGGACTAGCGGGGAGCCGGCTCTACGAGCAGTACTTC
-,many,TRBJ2-2,TRBV3-1,14,CASSQVVRAGELFF,TGTGCCAGCAGCCAAGTAGTAAGGGCTGGGGAGCTGTTTTTT
-,many,TRBJ2-2,TRBV5-1,16,CASGDTELPPSGELFF,TGCGCCAGCGGAGACACAGAGCTCCCCCCGTCCGGGGAGCTGTTTTTT
TRBD2,-,TRBJ2-2,TRBV7-9,17,CASRSPTGTINTGELFF,TGTGCCAGCAGATCTCCCACCGGGACTATTAACACCGGGGAGCTGTTTTTT